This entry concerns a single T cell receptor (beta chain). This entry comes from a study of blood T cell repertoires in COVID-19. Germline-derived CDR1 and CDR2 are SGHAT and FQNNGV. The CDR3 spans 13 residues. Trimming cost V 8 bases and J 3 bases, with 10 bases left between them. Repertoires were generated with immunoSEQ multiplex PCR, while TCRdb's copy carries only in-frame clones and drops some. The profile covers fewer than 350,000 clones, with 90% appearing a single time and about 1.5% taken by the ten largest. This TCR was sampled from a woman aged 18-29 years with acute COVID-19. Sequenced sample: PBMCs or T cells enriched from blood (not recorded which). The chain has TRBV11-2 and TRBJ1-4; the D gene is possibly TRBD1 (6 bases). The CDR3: CASGGSSNEKLFF. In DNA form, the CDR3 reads TGTGCCAGCGGGGGCAGCTCTAATGAAAAACTGTTTTTT.